The 5 T cell receptor beta chains in this list originate from one sample, sequenced in a study of shared clonotypes between healthy human individuals. Libraries were prepared by immunoSEQ multiplex PCR; TCRdb keeps only in-frame clonotypes and omits some of them. This sample yields about 1.5 million clones, of which roughly 96% are seen a single time; approximately 1.1% belongs to the top ten. Sequencing was done on a sample of naive CD4+ T cells sorted from blood. The subset was: CD45RA+ positively selected. The receptors stem from a man younger than 45 in good health.

V gene TRBV7-8 combines with J gene TRBJ2-7; D is possibly TRBD2 (7 bases). In germline, CDR1 is SGHVS, CDR2 FQNEAQ. CDR3 length equals 17 residues. The ends were cut back, 1 base at V and 0 bases at J, with 16 bases in the middle. The CDR3 region is CASSLGSRGAASYEQYF. CDR3 bases: TGTGCCAGCAGCTTAGGGAGTCGGGGGGCCGCCTCCTACGAGCAGTACTTC.

The genes are TRBV11-2 and TRBJ2-1; 8 bases agree with TRBD2. Trimming cost V 0 bases and J 7 bases; bases outside gene matches: 8. The CDR3 covers 16 residues. Germline V gene lookup returns CDR1 SGHAT and CDR2 FQNNGV. The CDR3, as DNA: TGTGCCAGCAGCTTAGATCCGAGCGGGAGTCGAAATGAGCAGTTCTTC. Its translation is CASSLDPSGSRNEQFF.

For this clone: Within the sample, other DNA sequences also encode this same CDR3. V gene TRBV27 combines with J gene TRBJ2-2, with 8 bases fitting TRBD2. Losses at the gene ends were 2 bases for V and 2 bases for J; bases not matched to a gene: 4. Germline CDR1 reads MNHEY; CDR2 reads SMNVEV (reference sequence). The CDR3 runs to 16 residues. The CDR3 DNA reads as TGTGCCAGCAGTTTACTTGGACTAGCTAACACCGGGGAGCTGTTTTTT. Residues: CASSLLGLANTGELFF.

The genes are TRBV21-1 and TRBJ2-1; the D call TRBD1 from the table was never checked on the DNA. TRBV21-1 is recorded as a pseudogene. CDR3 length: 21 amino acids. For the CDR3, the DNA is TGTGCCAGCAGCAAAGGGGATCCCGGGACAGGGGGCTTCACGTCCTACAATGAGCAGTTCTTC. The encoded protein is CASSKGDPGTGGFTSYNEQFF.

CDR3 loop: CASSKILAITSTDTQYF. CDR3 DNA sequence: TGCGCCAGCAGCAAAATCCTAGCAATAACTAGCACAGATACGCAGTATTTT. This chain joins TRBV10-1 and TRBJ2-3; D might be TRBD2 (5 bases). Germline V gene lookup returns CDR1 WNHNN and CDR2 SYGVQD (reference sequence). The CDR3 totals 17 residues. Trimming pared 6 bases from V and 0 bases from J, leaving 19 bases between.